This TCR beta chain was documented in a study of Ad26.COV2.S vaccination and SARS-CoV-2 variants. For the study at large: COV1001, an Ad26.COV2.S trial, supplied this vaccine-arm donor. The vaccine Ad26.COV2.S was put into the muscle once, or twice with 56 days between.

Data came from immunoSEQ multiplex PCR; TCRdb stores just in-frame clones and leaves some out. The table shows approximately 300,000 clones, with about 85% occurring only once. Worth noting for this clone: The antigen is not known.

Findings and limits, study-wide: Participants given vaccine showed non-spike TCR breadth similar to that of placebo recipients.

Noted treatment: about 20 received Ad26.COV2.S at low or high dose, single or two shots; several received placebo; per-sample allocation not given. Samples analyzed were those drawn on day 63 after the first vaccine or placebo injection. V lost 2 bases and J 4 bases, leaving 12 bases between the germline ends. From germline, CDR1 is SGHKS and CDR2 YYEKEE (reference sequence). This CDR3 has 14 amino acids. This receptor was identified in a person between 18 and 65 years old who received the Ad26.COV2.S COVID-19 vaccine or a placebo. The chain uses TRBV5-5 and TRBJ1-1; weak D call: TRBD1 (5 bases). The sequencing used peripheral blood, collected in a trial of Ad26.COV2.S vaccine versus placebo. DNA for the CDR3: TGTGCCAGCAGCTTAAAGGGGTGGGCCACTGAAGCTTTCTTT. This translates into CASSLKGWATEAFF.